What follows are 30 T cell receptor beta chains derived from one specimen sequenced in a study of shared clonotypes between healthy human individuals. Profiling relied on immunoSEQ multiplex PCR, and the TCRdb table lists in-frame clones only, not all of them. This table holds around 2.1 million clones, 85% to 95% found once. CD8 cells classed as naive were CD45RO-negative and positively selected for CCR7, excluding terminally differentiated effector memory CD45RA+ cells. Specimen: naive CD8+ T cells from PBMCs. The source is a man between 18 and 35 years old in good health. Some clones in this sample may be carry-over from other donors' samples.

The V and J genes are TRBV7-9 and TRBJ2-2; TRBD1 matches 11 bases. With 6 bases clipped from V and 6 bases from J, the junction kept 6 bases outside the gene matches. CDR3 size: 15 residues. Germline V gene lookup returns CDR1 SEHNR and CDR2 FQNEAQ (reference sequence). DNA of the CDR3: TGTGCCAGCAGTTCTGGACAGGGGGCTGCCGGGGAGCTGTTTTTT. Translation gives CASSSGQGAAGELFF.

Comments on this clone: The same CDR3 is also encoded by other DNA sequences in this sample. The chain joins TRBV29-1 to TRBJ1-1, with D uncertain. This CDR3 has 8 amino acids. CDR1 and CDR2 (germline): SQVTM, ANQGSEA. V dropped 7 bases and J dropped 8 bases, with 5 bases sitting between them. Written as DNA, the CDR3 is TGCAGCGCTACAGAAGCTTTCTTT. This encodes CSATEAFF.

This clone was found once. The chain has TRBV28 and TRBJ1-1, with D possibly matching TRBD1 (6 bases). V dropped 7 bases and J dropped 3 bases, with 15 bases sitting between them. Germline CDR1 reads MDHEN; CDR2 reads SYDVKM. CDR3 length: 14 residues. The CDR3 bases are TGTGCCAGCAAGCCGGGGGGCGAGGACACTGAAGCTTTCTTT. This codes for CASKPGGEDTEAFF.

The CDR3 coding sequence is TGTGCCACCAGCAGAGATGGGGAAGGGACGAACACCGGGGAGCTGTTTTTT. Its protein product is CATSRDGEGTNTGELFF. This chain joins TRBV15 and TRBJ2-2; D not certain. CDR1 and CDR2 from the germline V gene are LNHNV and YYDKDF (reference sequence). CDR3 size: 17 residues. V lost 0 bases and J lost 0, with 11 bases in between.

This clone was seen once. V gene TRBV4-1 combines with J gene TRBJ2-5; 8 bases are a match to TRBD2. The tail of the sequence fits TRBJ2-7 better, so the J call may be wrong. Germline V lookup: CDR1 MGHRA, CDR2 YSYEKL. This CDR3 spans 15 amino acids. Here the CDR3 DNA reads TGCGCCAGCAGCCAAGATCCGGGGGGGCGCTACGAGCAGTACTTC. This gives the protein CASSQDPGGRYEQYF.

The J gene is TRBJ2-6, the V gene TRBV27, with no clear D. V gave up 6 bases and J gave up 2 bases, with 11 bases separating them. The CDR3 has 15 amino acids. Germline CDR1 MNHEY, CDR2 SMNVEV (reference sequence). The CDR3 DNA reads TGTGCCAGCAGACCTAGGGTGGCTGGGGCCAACGTCCTGACTTTC. Amino acids: CASRPRVAGANVLTF. Full variable domain (rest looked up from reference TRBV27 and TRBJ2-6): EAQVTQNPRYLITVTGKKLTVTCSQNMNHEYMSWYRQDPGLGLRQIYYSMNVEVTDKGDVPEGYKVSRKEKRNFPLILESPSPNQTSLYFCASRPRVAGANVLTFGAGSRLTVL.

This sequence joins TRBV15 and TRBJ2-2; perhaps TRBD1 as D (6 bases). Trimming cost V 0 bases and J 4 bases, with 9 bases left between them. The CDR3 sequence is 15 residues long. Germline CDR1 reads LNHNV; CDR2 reads YYDKDF (reference sequence). The CDR3 is CATSRDRRGTGELFF. CDR3 coding DNA: TGTGCCACCAGCAGAGATCGCAGGGGCACCGGGGAGCTGTTTTTT.

The chain carries TRBV19 and TRBJ2-7; D gene unclear. V was cut by 5 bases and J by 1 base, with 9 bases left in between. Germline CDR1 and CDR2: LNHDA and SQIVND (reference sequence). This CDR3 contains 13 residues. CDR3 protein: CASSGGLSYEQYF. The DNA for the CDR3 is TGTGCCAGTAGTGGCGGCCTGTCCTACGAGCAGTACTTC.

V usage is TRBV12-5 and J usage is TRBJ2-1; 9 nucleotides line up with TRBD2. Trimming at V came to 3 bases and at J to 5 bases, leaving 26 bases not matched to a gene. Germline loops: CDR1 LGHNT, CDR2 FRNRAP. The CDR3 totals 22 residues. CDR3 amino acids: CASGFYLGGGQKRLADNNEQFF. In DNA form, the CDR3 reads TGTGCTAGTGGTTTCTACTTGGGTGGAGGACAGAAACGACTAGCGGATAACAATGAGCAGTTCTTC.

The chain links TRBV4-3 to TRBJ2-2; D tentatively fits TRBD1 or TRBD2 (5 bases each). CDR3 length: 15 amino acids. CDR1 and CDR2 from the germline V gene are LGHNA and YSLEER. The ends were cut back, 1 base at V and 6 bases at J, with 12 bases in the middle. The CDR3 spells CASSQGGYGAGELFF. For the CDR3, the DNA is TGCGCCAGCAGCCAAGGGGGGTACGGGGCCGGGGAGCTGTTTTTT.

The chain couples TRBV7-2 to TRBJ1-5; D is perhaps TRBD1 (6 bases). This CDR3 spans 14 amino acids. CDR1 is SGHTA and CDR2 is FQGNSA in the germline V gene. Trimming removed 4 bases at V and 15 bases at J, with 22 bases between. The CDR3 here is CASSSSSIRDKWHF. CDR3 DNA: TGTGCCAGCAGCTCCTCTTCTATACGGGACAAATGGCATTTT.

The J gene is TRBJ1-2, the V gene TRBV9, with 9 bases fitting TRBD1. The ends lost 3 bases at V and 4 bases at J; junction bases unmatched: 4. The germline CDR1 and CDR2 sequences are SGDLS and YYNGEE. There are 14 residues in the CDR3. In DNA, the CDR3 is TGTGCCAGCAGCGCACAGGGGGCTGCCTATGGCTACACCTTC. Translating gives CASSAQGAAYGYTF.

This chain joins TRBV9 and TRBJ1-1; tentative D call: TRBD1 (5 bases). Germline CDR1 SGDLS, CDR2 YYNGEE. V lost 3 bases to trimming and J lost 1 base, with 16 bases between them. CDR3 length: 16 amino acids. Written as DNA, the CDR3 is TGTGCCAGCAGCGCGGGACCAGGGCTTGGGAACACTGAAGCTTTCTTT. As protein: CASSAGPGLGNTEAFF.

CDR3 sequence reads: CASSLETVETDTQYF. CDR3 nucleotide sequence: TGCGCCAGCAGCTTAGAGACAGTCGAAACAGATACGCAGTATTTT. The chain joins TRBV5-1 to TRBJ2-3; D perhaps matches TRBD1 (5 bases). The CDR3 is 15 residues long. Germline loops: CDR1 SGHRS, CDR2 YFSETQ. Trimming took off 2 bases at V and 3 bases at J, with 13 bases between the two ends.

The CDR3 bases are TGCGCCAGCAGCTGGGCCCGCTTGGCGGGAGCTCGGGAGCAGTACTTC. This sequence encodes CASSWARLAGAREQYF. The rearrangement uses TRBV5-1 and TRBJ2-5; 7 bases are shared with TRBD2. The CDR3 is 16 amino acids. Germline CDR1 is SGHRS and CDR2 is YFSETQ. Trimming at V came to 3 bases and at J to 11 bases, leaving 19 bases not matched to a gene.

The chain joins TRBV29-1 to TRBJ1-2; tentatively, D is TRBD1 (5 bases). CDR3 length: 12 amino acids. V gave up 4 bases and J gave up 7 bases, with 13 bases separating them. Germline V gives CDR1 SQVTM, CDR2 ANQGSEA. The CDR3 nucleotides read TGCAGCGTTGGACAGCCCTTTAGTGGCTACACCTTC. Translation: CSVGQPFSGYTF.

V and J are TRBV15 and TRBJ1-2; 7 bases are shared with TRBD1. The CDR3 is 16 residues long. Germline loops: CDR1 LNHNV, CDR2 YYDKDF (reference sequence). J was trimmed by 1 base and V by 0 bases; bases with no gene match: 5. Here the CDR3 reads CATSRDRGTVNYGYTF. As DNA, the CDR3 is TGTGCCACCAGCAGAGATCGAGGGACAGTTAACTATGGCTACACCTTC.

The J gene is TRBJ2-7, the V gene TRBV7-9, with D unresolved. The germline V gene encodes CDR1 SEHNR and CDR2 FQNEAQ (reference sequence). V was pared by 2 bases and J by 3 bases, with 5 bases between. This CDR3 comprises 12 residues. CDR3 nucleotide sequence: TGTGCCAGCAGCTTAAATGTCTACGAGCAGTACTTC. It translates to CASSLNVYEQYF.

This clone appeared a single time. The gene calls are TRBV28 and TRBJ2-7, with D perhaps matching TRBD1 (5 bases). Germline V gene lookup returns CDR1 MDHEN and CDR2 SYDVKM. This CDR3 spans 16 amino acids. V was clipped by 5 bases and J by 3 bases, with 20 bases between them. The CDR3 nucleotides are TGTGCCAGCAGTCCACTTTGGGCAGGGATGGACTACGAGCAGTACTTC. Protein: CASSPLWAGMDYEQYF.

The gene calls are TRBV29-1 and TRBJ2-1, with TRBD2 identical over 10 bases. CDR1 is SQVTM, CDR2 ANQGSEA, per germline. V lost 0 bases, J lost 12 bases, and 2 bases stayed unmatched. The CDR3 loop spans 12 amino acids. CDR3 region: CSVEEPSGRQFF. The CDR3 DNA reads TGCAGCGTTGAAGAGCCTAGCGGGAGGCAGTTCTTC.

The chain couples TRBV9 to TRBJ2-5; no reliable D call. The CDR3 is made up of 12 amino acids. The germline V gene has CDR1 SGDLS and CDR2 YYNGEE. With 3 bases removed from V and 4 bases from J, the gap between germline ends came to 7 bases. The CDR3 is CASSDLVETQYF. CDR3 in DNA: TGTGCCAGCAGCGATCTGGTAGAGACCCAGTACTTC.

The rearrangement links TRBV7-9 to TRBJ2-3; D gene uncertain. The CDR3 is made up of 14 amino acids. V was shortened by 3 bases and J by 6 bases, with 13 bases between the two germline ends. CDR1 is SEHNR, CDR2 FQNEAQ, per germline (reference sequence). The CDR3 reads CASSFYRAGDTQYF. In nucleotides, the CDR3 is TGTGCCAGCAGCTTTTATCGGGCCGGGGATACGCAGTATTTT.

This clone was seen once. The chain joins TRBV11-2 to TRBJ2-7; TRBD2 matches 12 bases. The CDR3 consists of 16 residues. Germline V gene sequence: CDR1 SGHAT, CDR2 FQNNGV. The ends lost 7 bases at V and 3 bases at J; junction bases unmatched: 10. CDR3 nucleotide sequence: TGTGCCAGCAAGGGCACCCTAGCGGGAGGGGGCTACGAGCAGTACTTC. Encoded protein: CASKGTLAGGGYEQYF.

The J gene is TRBJ1-2, the V gene TRBV19; TRBD1 agrees at 10 bases. Germline V gene sequence: CDR1 LNHDA, CDR2 SQIVND (reference sequence). With 5 bases clipped from V and 5 bases from J, the junction kept 11 bases outside the gene matches. This CDR3 spans 16 amino acids. The CDR3 spells CASSPFSGQGMYGYTF. The CDR3 DNA follows: TGTGCCAGTAGTCCTTTCTCGGGACAGGGGATGTATGGCTACACCTTC.

With regard to this clone: Additional DNA sequences in this sample encode the identical CDR3. This sequence joins TRBV29-1 and TRBJ2-1, with 9 bases aligning to TRBD2. V shed 1 base and J 4 bases; nucleotides not matched to a gene: 2. The CDR3 totals 14 residues. CDR1 and CDR2 (germline): SQVTM, ANQGSEA. This chain's CDR3 is CSVEGLAGYNEQFF. The CDR3 DNA follows: TGCAGCGTTGAAGGGCTAGCGGGATACAATGAGCAGTTCTTC.

The chain recombines TRBV25-1 with TRBJ1-3; D call uncertain. The CDR3 has 11 residues. Looked up from germline, CDR1 is MGHDK and CDR2 is SYGVNS. V was clipped by 6 bases and J by 3 bases, with 3 bases between them. Written as DNA, the CDR3 is TGTGCCAGCAGGGATGGAAACACCATATATTTT. This gives the protein CASRDGNTIYF.

The gene calls are TRBV28 and TRBJ1-2, with 9 bases aligning to TRBD1. Trimming at V came to 5 bases and at J to 2 bases, leaving 24 bases not matched to a gene. The CDR3 covers 21 residues. Germline CDR1 MDHEN, CDR2 SYDVKM. CDR3 loop: CASSHNPTWDRAPEVNYGYTF. CDR3 DNA: TGTGCCAGCAGTCACAACCCAACCTGGGACAGGGCCCCAGAAGTAAACTATGGCTACACCTTC.

Comments on this clone: This sample includes further DNA sequences coding for the same CDR3. V usage is TRBV7-9 and J usage is TRBJ2-1; 10 bases line up with TRBD2. The CDR3 runs to 15 residues. Germline trimming cut 4 bases from V and 7 bases from J; bases unmatched to any gene: 7. Germline CDR1 and CDR2: SEHNR and FQNEAQ (reference sequence). The DNA for the CDR3 is TGTGCCAGCAGCTCAAGCGGGAGGGCATCGAATGAGCAGTTCTTC. Translated: CASSSSGRASNEQFF.

About this clone: The sample carries other DNA sequences with the same CDR3. The chain joins TRBV28 to TRBJ1-1, with a tentative D call TRBD1 (5 bases). The V gene's germline CDR1 is MDHEN and CDR2 SYDVKM. Trimming removed 4 bases from V and 3 bases from J, with 12 bases in between. The CDR3 loop spans 14 amino acids. CDR3 DNA sequence: TGTGCCAGCAGTTACCTGGGAGGGGACACTGAAGCTTTCTTT. It encodes CASSYLGGDTEAFF.

In DNA form, the CDR3 reads TGTGCCTGCATTGGGACCGTTCGCGGGAAAAACTATGGCTACACCTTC. As protein: CACIGTVRGKNYGYTF. The chain recombines TRBV30 with TRBJ1-2; possibly TRBD1 for D (5 bases). The CDR3 loop spans 16 amino acids. The V and J ends lost 6 bases and 2 bases respectively, with 22 bases between them. Per the germline V gene, CDR1 is GTSNPN and CDR2 is SVGIG (reference sequence).